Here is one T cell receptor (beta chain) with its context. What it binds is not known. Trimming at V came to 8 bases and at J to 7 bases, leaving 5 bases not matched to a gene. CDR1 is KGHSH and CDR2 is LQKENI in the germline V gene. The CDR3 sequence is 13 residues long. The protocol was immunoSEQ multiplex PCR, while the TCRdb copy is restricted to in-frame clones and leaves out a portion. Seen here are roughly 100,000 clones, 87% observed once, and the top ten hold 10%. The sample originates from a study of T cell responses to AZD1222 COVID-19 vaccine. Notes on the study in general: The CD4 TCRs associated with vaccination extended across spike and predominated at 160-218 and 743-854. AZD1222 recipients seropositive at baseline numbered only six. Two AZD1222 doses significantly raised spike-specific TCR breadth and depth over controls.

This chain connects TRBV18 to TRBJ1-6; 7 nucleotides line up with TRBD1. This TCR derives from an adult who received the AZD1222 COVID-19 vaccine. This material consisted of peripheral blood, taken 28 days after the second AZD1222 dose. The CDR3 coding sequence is TGTGCCAGCGGGACAGACAAAAATTCACCCCTCCACTTT. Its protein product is CASGTDKNSPLHF.